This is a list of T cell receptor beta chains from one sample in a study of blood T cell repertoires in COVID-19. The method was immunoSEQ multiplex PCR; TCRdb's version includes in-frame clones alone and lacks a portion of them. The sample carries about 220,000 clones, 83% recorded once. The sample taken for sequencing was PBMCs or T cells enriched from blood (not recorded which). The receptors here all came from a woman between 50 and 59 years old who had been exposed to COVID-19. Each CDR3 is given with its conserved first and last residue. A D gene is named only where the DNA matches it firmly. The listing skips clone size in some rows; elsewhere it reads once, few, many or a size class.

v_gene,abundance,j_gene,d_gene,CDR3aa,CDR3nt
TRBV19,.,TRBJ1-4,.,CASSTSGGANEKLFF,TGTGCCAGTAGCACGTCGGGGGGAGCTAATGAAAAACTGTTTTTT
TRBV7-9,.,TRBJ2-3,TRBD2,CASSFLRGGDDTQYF,TGTGCCAGCAGCTTTTTACGGGGGGGCGACGATACGCAGTATTTT
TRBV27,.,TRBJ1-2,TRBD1,CASSFGAGQGPKDGYTF,TGTGCCAGCAGTTTTGGGGCCGGACAGGGGCCGAAGGATGGCTACACCTTC
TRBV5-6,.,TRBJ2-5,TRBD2,CASSVIEKGGETQYF,TGTGCCAGCAGCGTCATCGAAAAGGGAGGGGAGACCCAGTACTTC
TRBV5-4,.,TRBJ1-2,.,CASSQVRGTGYGYTF,TGTGCCAGCAGCCAGGTCAGGGGTACGGGCTATGGCTACACCTTC
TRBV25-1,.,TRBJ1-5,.,CATGGGEGNQPQHF,TGTGCCACGGGGGGAGGGGAAGGCAATCAGCCCCAGCATTTT
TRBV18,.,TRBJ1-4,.,CASSPPTATNEKLFF,TGTGCCAGCTCACCACCCACAGCAACTAATGAAAAACTGTTTTTT
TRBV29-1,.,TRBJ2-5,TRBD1,CSVDLTGGGETQYF,TGCAGCGTTGACTTGACAGGGGGCGGGGAGACCCAGTACTTC
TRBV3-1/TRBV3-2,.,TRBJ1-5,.,CASSQGSGNQPQHF,TGTGCCAGCAGCCAAGGCAGTGGCAATCAGCCCCAGCATTTT
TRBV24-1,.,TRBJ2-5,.,CATPGGRSETQYF,TGTGCCACACCCGGGGGGCGCTCGGAGACCCAGTACTTC
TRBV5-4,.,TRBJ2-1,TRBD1,CASSPRDRESNEQFF,TGTGCCAGCAGCCCCCGGGACAGAGAAAGTAATGAGCAGTTCTTC
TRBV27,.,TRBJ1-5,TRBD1,CASSPQGQALGPQHF,TGTGCCAGCAGTCCCCAAGGACAGGCCCTGGGGCCCCAGCATTTT
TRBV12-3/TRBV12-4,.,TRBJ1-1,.,CASSPLMNTEAFF,TGTGCCAGCAGCCCGTTAATGAACACTGAAGCTTTCTTT
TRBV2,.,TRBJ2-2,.,CASSRDFDTGELFF,TGTGCCAGCAGTCGGGACTTTGACACCGGGGAGCTGTTTTTT
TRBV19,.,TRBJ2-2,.,CASSINPVGQLVRELFF,TGTGCCAGTAGTATAAACCCGGTGGGCCAACTTGTCAGGGAGCTGTTTTTT
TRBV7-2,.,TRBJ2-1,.,CASSRRSGSEGQFF,TGTGCCAGCAGCCGGCGGTCGGGATCCGAGGGGCAGTTCTTC
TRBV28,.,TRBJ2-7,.,CASRPPKKGYEQYF,TGTGCCAGCAGGCCGCCGAAGAAGGGGTACGAGCAGTACTTC
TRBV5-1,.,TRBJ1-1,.,CASSLGQAEAFF,TGCGCCAGCAGCTTGGGGCAGGCTGAAGCTTTCTTT
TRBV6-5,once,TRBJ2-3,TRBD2,CASASGGTDTQYF,TGTGCCAGTGCTAGCGGGGGGACAGATACGCAGTATTTT
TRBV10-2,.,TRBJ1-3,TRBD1,CATRDRVPGNTIYF,TGCGCCACAAGGGACAGGGTGCCCGGAAACACCATATATTTT
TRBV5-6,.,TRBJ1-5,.,CASSLSGQGFNQPQHF,TGTGCCAGCAGCTTGAGTGGTCAGGGATTTAATCAGCCCCAGCATTTT
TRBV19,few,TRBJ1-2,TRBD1,CASSIQGVRDGYTF,TGTGCCAGTAGTATTCAGGGGGTCAGAGATGGCTACACCTTC
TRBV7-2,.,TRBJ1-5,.,CASSLGGGNGQPQHF,TGTGCCAGCAGCTTAGGGGGAGGGAATGGACAGCCCCAGCATTTT
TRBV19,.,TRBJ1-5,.,CATLPKGKGNQPQHF,TGTGCCACCCTCCCCAAGGGGAAGGGTAATCAGCCCCAGCATTTT
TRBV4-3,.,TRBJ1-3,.,CASSPKQGSGNTIYF,TGCGCCAGCAGCCCCAAACAGGGATCTGGAAACACCATATATTTT